This T cell receptor beta chain was observed in a study of cytomegalovirus exposure and HLA in healthy donors. This clone showed up just a few times. It was with 60 Vbeta and 13 Jbeta primers that the PCR ran. The repertoire was sequenced with immunoSEQ multiplex PCR; TCRdb's copy has only in-frame clones and lacks some. This sample has about 97,000 clones, with around a tenth found just once. There are 19 residues in the CDR3. The J segment lost 6 bases and the V segment lost 4 bases, leaving 16 bases of the junction unmatched. The V gene's germline CDR1 is MNHNS and CDR2 SASEGT. Sequencing was carried out using PBMCs. The origin of this receptor is a man aged 45-65 years in good health and CMV-seropositive. The J gene is TRBJ2-1, the V gene TRBV6-1; 12 bases fit TRBD2. The CDR3 DNA reads as TGTGCCAGCAGTGCCAGAATGACGCGGACTAGCGGGAAATCCAATGAGCAGTTCTTC. It encodes CASSARMTRTSGKSNEQFF.